This T cell receptor (beta chain) was captured by sequencing in a study of CD8 T cells in ankylosing spondylitis. A few counts support this clonotype. TCRdb itself ran the 5' RACE reads through MiXCR, one entry per CDR3 protein. The sample carries roughly 40,000 distinct CDR3 sequences, approximately 15% recorded once. The CDR3 totals 15 residues. The ends lost 2 bases at V and 2 bases at J; junction bases unmatched: 5. The germline CDR1 and CDR2 sequences are MDHEN and SYDVKM. This rearrangement joins TRBV28 to TRBJ1-2, with 7 bases fitting TRBD1. The clonotype comes from a male donor with ankylosing spondylitis or in good health (not recorded which). The sequencing input was blood. The CDR3 here is CASSLPGQENYGYTF. The CDR3 bases are TGTGCCAGCAGTTTACCAGGACAGGAAAACTATGGCTACACCTTC.